This TCR delta chain was found in a study of gamma-delta chains in newborns, infants, children. This clone occurred a few times. This DNA's translation and the protein TCRdb lists, from a much larger clone, do not match at residue 11, likely due to a read error; the protein shown is translated from the DNA. TCRdb re-identified clones in the reads via CATT. The sample has roughly 4,500 delta-chain clones; roughly 14% are singletons. CDR1 and CDR2 from the germline V gene are GEAIGNYY and EKD. The CDR3 sequence is 18 residues long. V is TRDV2 and J is TRDJ3; tentatively, D is TRDD3 (6 bases). The sequence was obtained from a child who was a newborn, infant or young child, either healthy, febrile or measles-vaccinated (not recorded which). Sequencing was done on a sample of blood. CDR3 amino acids: CACDTAGASSLDTRQMFF. CDR3 sequence (DNA): TGTGCCTGTGACACCGCTGGGGCCAGCTCCTTGGACACCCGACAGATGTTTTTC.